Listed below are T cell receptor beta chains from one sample, sequenced in a study of blood T cell repertoires in COVID-19. Sequencing was performed with immunoSEQ multiplex PCR; in TCRdb, only in-frame clones are kept and a portion is missing. The sample lists roughly 120,000 clones, 80% seen once, with around 1.9% in the top ten. The sample consisted of peripheral blood. The receptors stem from a man aged 65 to 85 with acute or convalescent COVID-19. The CDR3 runs from the conserved cysteine through the conserved F or W. The D gene is left open where the match is weak. Part of the rows lack a size; the others show once, few, many or a class for expanded clones.

j_gene | d_gene | v_gene | abundance | CDR3nt | CDR3aa
TRBJ1-5 | - | TRBV6-5 | once | TGTGCCAGCAGTTACTCAGGGGCAGGGAATCAGCCCCAGCATTTT | CASSYSGAGNQPQHF
TRBJ1-1 | - | TRBV5-1 | - | TGCGCCAGCAGAGACGGCAGGGACACGAGGGACACTGAAGCTTTCTTT | CASRDGRDTRDTEAFF
TRBJ1-5 | - | TRBV19 | once | TGTGCCAGTAGTTTGCTTAATCTCGGGAGCAATCAGCCCCAGCATTTT | CASSLLNLGSNQPQHF
TRBJ2-1 | - | TRBV30 | - | TGTGCCTGGAGCCCAAAGGGGATCGATGAGCAGTTCTTC | CAWSPKGIDEQFF
TRBJ1-2 | TRBD1 | TRBV19 | - | TGTGCCAGTAGTATCTTCGGAACAGGGGCGGCCTATGGCTACACCTTC | CASSIFGTGAAYGYTF
TRBJ1-6 | - | TRBV9 | - | TGTGCCAGCAGCGTGGGCGTTGGAGGGAGGGGTTCACCCCTCCACTTT | CASSVGVGGRGSPLHF
TRBJ1-5 | - | TRBV19 | few | TGTGCCAGTAGTCCACAAAAAACAGGGAATCAGCCCCAGCATTTT | CASSPQKTGNQPQHF
TRBJ2-7 | TRBD2 | TRBV5-4 | - | TGTGCCAGCAGCTTGCCGCAGGGAGGGGACGAGCAGTACTTC | CASSLPQGGDEQYF
TRBJ1-1 | - | TRBV10-3 | once | TGTGCCATCAGCTCGTCAACAGACCAGAACACTGAAGCTTTCTTT | CAISSSTDQNTEAFF
TRBJ2-3 | TRBD2 | TRBV29-1 | - | TGCAGCGTGGCGGGGGAGTTCACAGATACGCAGTATTTT | CSVAGEFTDTQYF
TRBJ2-2 | - | TRBV5-1 | - | TGCGCCAGCAGCTGGTCAGGGGCGAACACCGGGGAGCTGTTTTTT | CASSWSGANTGELFF
TRBJ1-2 | - | TRBV6-5 | - | TGTGCCAGCAGGGTGCGTGGTCGCGGCTACACCTTC | CASRVRGRGYTF
TRBJ2-7 | - | TRBV18 | - | TGTGCCAGCTCACCATCAGGGTCGCTTTACGAGCAGTACTTC | CASSPSGSLYEQYF
TRBJ2-1 | TRBD2 | TRBV6-4 | - | TGTGCCAGCAGTGACTCGAGCGGGGGGGGTAATGAGCAGTTCTTC | CASSDSSGGGNEQFF
TRBJ1-5 | TRBD1 | TRBV6-5 | - | TGTGCCAGCAGTTACGTACAGGGGGACAATCAGCCCCAGCATTTT | CASSYVQGDNQPQHF
TRBJ2-3 | TRBD2 | TRBV6-2/TRBV6-3 | - | TGTGCCAGCAGCCCGCTCCTCTTAATGGTTGAGGGACTAGCGGGGGCCGTTAGCACAGATACGCAGTATTTT | CASSPLLLMVEGLAGAVSTDTQYF
TRBJ2-3 | - | TRBV7-3 | - | TGTGCCAGCAGCCTCTGGCAGGATACGCAGTATTTT | CASSLWQDTQYF
TRBJ2-3 | TRBD2 | TRBV4-2 | - | TGTGCCAGCAGCCAACCAAGGGGCAAACTAGCGGGGGGTGCCGCAGATACGCAGTATTTT | CASSQPRGKLAGGAADTQYF